What follows are 5 T cell receptor beta chains derived from one specimen sequenced in a study of blood T cell repertoires in COVID-19. Clones were read by immunoSEQ multiplex PCR, and TCRdb kept only the in-frame ones, dropping some. The sample holds more than 150,000 clones, more than 60% seen once. The specimen was peripheral blood. The receptors derive from a man aged 45-65 years who had recovered from COVID-19.

This clone was observed a single time. V gene TRBV29-1 combines with J gene TRBJ2-3; D is undetermined. This CDR3 spans 12 amino acids. Looked up from germline, CDR1 is SQVTM and CDR2 is ANQGSEA. Trimming shortened V by 3 bases and J by 2 bases, and 6 bases separated the two germline ends. CDR3 in DNA: TGCAGCGTTGAGGAGTCCACAGATACGCAGTATTTT. It yields the protein CSVEESTDTQYF.

V and J are TRBV7-2 and TRBJ2-7; TRBD2 agrees at 8 bases. The germline gives CDR1 SGHTA, CDR2 FQGNSA. The CDR3 is 14 amino acids. V was pared by 5 bases and J by 4 bases, with 7 bases of the junction left unmatched. The CDR3 DNA is TGTGCCAGCAGCATAACTAGCGGATCTTACGAGCAGTACTTC. This translates into CASSITSGSYEQYF.

DNA of the CDR3: TGTGCCAGCAGCTCGCGGGGCTCCTACAATGAGCAGTTCTTC. This gives the protein CASSSRGSYNEQFF. The V and J genes are TRBV5-5 and TRBJ2-1; weak D call: TRBD2 (6 bases). V lost 3 bases to trimming and J lost 0 bases, with 7 bases between them. The CDR3 extends over 14 amino acids. The V gene's germline CDR1 is SGHKS and CDR2 YYEKEE (reference sequence).

The chain recombines TRBV25-1 with TRBJ2-1; a possible D gene is TRBD1 (5 bases). Trimming took off 3 bases at V and 5 bases at J, with 23 bases between the two ends. From germline, CDR1 is MGHDK and CDR2 SYGVNS. The CDR3 consists of 18 residues. The CDR3 nucleotides read TGTGCCAGCAGTGATGAATGGGGCCGGCTAGGGGATAACAATGAGCAGTTCTTC. Protein product: CASSDEWGRLGDNNEQFF.

The chain is built from TRBV6-6 and TRBJ1-1, with TRBD1 matching over 9 bases. Germline lookup yields CDR1 MNHNY and CDR2 SVGAGI (reference sequence). This CDR3 has 13 amino acids. V was clipped by 4 bases and J by 8 bases; unmatched bases: 5. The CDR3 sequence is CASSFAGQGEAFF. Here the CDR3 DNA reads TGTGCCAGCAGTTTTGCGGGACAGGGAGAAGCTTTCTTT.